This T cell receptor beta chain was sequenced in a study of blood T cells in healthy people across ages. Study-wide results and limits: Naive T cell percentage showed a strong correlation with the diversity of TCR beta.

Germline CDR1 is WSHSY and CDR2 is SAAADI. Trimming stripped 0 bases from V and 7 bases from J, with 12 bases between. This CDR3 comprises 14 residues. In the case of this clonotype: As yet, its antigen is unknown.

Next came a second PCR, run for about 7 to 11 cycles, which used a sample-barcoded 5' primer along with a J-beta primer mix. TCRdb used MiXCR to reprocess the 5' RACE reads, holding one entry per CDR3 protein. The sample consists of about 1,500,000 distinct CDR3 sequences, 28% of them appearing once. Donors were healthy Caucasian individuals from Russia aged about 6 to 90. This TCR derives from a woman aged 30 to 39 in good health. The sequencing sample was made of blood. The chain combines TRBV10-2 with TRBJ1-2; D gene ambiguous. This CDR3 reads CASSESPGRRGYTF. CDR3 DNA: TGCGCCAGCAGTGAGTCACCCGGGCGCCGTGGCTACACCTTC.